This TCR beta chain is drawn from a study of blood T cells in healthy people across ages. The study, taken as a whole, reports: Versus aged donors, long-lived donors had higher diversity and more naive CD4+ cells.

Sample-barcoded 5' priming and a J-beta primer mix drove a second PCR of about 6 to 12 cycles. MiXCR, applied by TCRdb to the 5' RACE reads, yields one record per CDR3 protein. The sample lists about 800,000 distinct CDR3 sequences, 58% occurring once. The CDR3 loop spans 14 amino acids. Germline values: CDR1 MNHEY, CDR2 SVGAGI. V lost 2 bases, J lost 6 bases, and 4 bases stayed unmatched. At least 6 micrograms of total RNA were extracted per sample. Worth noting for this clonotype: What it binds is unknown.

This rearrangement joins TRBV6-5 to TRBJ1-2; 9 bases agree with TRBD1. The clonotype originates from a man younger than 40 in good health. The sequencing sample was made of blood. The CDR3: CASSYGTGRDGYTF. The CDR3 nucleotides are TGTGCCAGCAGTTACGGGACAGGGAGGGATGGCTACACCTTC.